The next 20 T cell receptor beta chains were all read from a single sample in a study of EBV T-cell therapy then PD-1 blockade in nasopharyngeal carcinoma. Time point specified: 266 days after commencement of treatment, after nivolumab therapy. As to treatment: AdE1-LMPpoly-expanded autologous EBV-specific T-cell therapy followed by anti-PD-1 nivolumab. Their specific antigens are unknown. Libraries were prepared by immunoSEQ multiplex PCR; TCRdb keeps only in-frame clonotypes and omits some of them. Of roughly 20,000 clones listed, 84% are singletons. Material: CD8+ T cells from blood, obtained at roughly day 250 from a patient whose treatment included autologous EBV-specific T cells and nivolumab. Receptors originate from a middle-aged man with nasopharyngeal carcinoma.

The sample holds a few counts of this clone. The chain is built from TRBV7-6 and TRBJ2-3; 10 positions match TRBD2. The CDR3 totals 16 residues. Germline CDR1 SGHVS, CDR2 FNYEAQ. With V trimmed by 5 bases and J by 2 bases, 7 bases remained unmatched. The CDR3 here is CASSPTSGVFTDTQYF. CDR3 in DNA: TGTGCCAGCAGCCCCACTAGCGGGGTGTTCACAGATACGCAGTATTTT.

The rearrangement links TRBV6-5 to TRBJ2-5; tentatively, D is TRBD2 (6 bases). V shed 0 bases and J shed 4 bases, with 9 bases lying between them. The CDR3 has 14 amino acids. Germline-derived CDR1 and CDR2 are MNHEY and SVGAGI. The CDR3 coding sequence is TGTGCCAGCAGTTACTCGATGGGGGGAGAGACCCAGTACTTC. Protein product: CASSYSMGGETQYF.

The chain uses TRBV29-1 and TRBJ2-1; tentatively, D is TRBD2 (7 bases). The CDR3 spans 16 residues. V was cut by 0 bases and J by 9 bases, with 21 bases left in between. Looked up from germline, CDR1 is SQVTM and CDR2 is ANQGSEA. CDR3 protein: CSVEDRVRGGLGEQFF. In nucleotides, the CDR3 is TGCAGCGTTGAAGATAGGGTGAGGGGGGGCCTTGGTGAGCAGTTCTTC.

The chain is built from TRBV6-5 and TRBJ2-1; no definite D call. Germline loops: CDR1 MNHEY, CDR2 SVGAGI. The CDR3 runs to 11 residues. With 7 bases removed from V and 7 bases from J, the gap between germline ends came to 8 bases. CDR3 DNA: TGTGCCAGCACGATGTGGAATGAGCAGTTCTTC. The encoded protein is CASTMWNEQFF.

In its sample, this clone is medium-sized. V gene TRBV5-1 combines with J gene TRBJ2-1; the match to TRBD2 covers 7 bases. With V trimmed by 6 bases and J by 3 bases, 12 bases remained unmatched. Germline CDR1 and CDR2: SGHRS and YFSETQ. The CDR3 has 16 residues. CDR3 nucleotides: TGCGCCAGCACCCCTCCGGGGCGGGAGTTCTACAATGAGCAGTTCTTC. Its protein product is CASTPPGREFYNEQFF.

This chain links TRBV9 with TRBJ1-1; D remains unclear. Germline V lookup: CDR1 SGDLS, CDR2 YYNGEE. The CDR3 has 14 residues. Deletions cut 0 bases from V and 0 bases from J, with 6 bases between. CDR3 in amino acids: CASSVGWMNTEAFF. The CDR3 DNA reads TGTGCCAGCAGCGTAGGTTGGATGAACACTGAAGCTTTCTTT.

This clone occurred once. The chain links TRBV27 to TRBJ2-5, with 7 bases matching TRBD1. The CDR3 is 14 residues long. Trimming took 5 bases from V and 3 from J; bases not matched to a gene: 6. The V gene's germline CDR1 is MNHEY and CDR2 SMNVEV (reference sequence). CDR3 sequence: CASSKTGWKETQYF. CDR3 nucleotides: TGTGCCAGCAGTAAGACAGGGTGGAAAGAGACCCAGTACTTC.

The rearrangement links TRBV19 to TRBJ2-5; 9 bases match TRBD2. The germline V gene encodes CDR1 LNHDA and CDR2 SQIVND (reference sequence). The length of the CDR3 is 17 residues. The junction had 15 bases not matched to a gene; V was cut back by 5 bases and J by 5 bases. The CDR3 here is CASSGASGVPAGETQYF. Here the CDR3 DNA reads TGTGCCAGTAGTGGGGCTAGCGGGGTCCCTGCGGGGGAGACCCAGTACTTC.

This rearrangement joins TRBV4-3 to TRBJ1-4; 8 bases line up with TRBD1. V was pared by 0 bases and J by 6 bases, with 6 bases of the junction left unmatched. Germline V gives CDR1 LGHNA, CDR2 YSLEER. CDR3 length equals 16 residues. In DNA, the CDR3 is TGCGCCAGCAGCCAAGACACAGGGGGGTGGGATGAAAAACTGTTTTTT. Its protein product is CASSQDTGGWDEKLFF.

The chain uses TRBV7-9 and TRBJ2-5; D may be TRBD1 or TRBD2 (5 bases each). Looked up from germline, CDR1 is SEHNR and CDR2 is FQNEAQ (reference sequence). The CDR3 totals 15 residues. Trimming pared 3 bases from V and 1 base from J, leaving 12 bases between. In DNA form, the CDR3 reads TGTGCCAGCAGCTTGGGACCGACCTTCCAAGAGACCCAGTACTTC. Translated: CASSLGPTFQETQYF.

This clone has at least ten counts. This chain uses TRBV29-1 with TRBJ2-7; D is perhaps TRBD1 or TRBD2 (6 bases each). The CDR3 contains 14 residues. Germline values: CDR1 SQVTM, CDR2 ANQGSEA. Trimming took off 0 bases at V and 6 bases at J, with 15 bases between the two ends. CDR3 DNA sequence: TGCAGCGTTGAAGACGGTGCCGGGGGCGGCGAGCAGTACTTC. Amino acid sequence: CSVEDGAGGGEQYF.

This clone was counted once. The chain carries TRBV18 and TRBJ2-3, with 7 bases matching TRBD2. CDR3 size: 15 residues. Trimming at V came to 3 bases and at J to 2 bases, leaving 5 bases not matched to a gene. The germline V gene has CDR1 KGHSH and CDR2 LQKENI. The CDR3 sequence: CASSPPAGNTDTQYF. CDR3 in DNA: TGTGCCAGCTCACCCCCAGCGGGGAACACAGATACGCAGTATTTT.

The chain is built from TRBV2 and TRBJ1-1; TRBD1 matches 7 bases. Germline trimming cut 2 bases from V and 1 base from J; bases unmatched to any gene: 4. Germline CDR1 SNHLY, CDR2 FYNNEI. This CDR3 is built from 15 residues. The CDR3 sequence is CASSEWTGRNTEAFF. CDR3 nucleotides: TGTGCCAGCAGTGAATGGACAGGAAGGAACACTGAAGCTTTCTTT.

The CDR3 loop is CASSLSGNTPYEQYF. The CDR3 region has the DNA TGCGCCAGCAGCCTCTCGGGGAACACCCCCTACGAGCAGTACTTC. V gene TRBV4-1 combines with J gene TRBJ2-7; D is possibly TRBD2 (5 bases). Trimming pared 4 bases from V and 2 bases from J, leaving 15 bases between. The germline V gene has CDR1 MGHRA and CDR2 YSYEKL. This CDR3 has 15 residues.

The CDR3 coding sequence is TGTGCCAGCAGTGATCGGGTTGGGGGGAATGAGCAGTTCTTC. Amino acid sequence: CASSDRVGGNEQFF. J is TRBJ2-1 and V is TRBV6-4, with D tentatively TRBD2 (6 bases). The CDR3 is 14 residues long. Trimming removed 3 bases from V and 7 bases from J, with 13 bases in between. Germline V lookup: CDR1 MRHNA, CDR2 SNTAGT.

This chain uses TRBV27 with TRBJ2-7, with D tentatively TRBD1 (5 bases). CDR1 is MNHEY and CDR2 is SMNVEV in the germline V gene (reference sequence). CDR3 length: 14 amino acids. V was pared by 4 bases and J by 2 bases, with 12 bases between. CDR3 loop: CASSSPDTPYEQYF. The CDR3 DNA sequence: TGTGCCAGCAGTTCCCCGGACACCCCCTACGAGCAGTACTTC.

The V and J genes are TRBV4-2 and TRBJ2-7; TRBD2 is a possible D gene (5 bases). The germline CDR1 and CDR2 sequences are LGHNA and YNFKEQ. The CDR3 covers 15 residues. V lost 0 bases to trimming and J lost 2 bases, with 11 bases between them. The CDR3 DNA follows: TGTGCCAGCAGCCAAGATCTTGAGAGGGCCTACGAGCAGTACTTC. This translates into CASSQDLERAYEQYF.

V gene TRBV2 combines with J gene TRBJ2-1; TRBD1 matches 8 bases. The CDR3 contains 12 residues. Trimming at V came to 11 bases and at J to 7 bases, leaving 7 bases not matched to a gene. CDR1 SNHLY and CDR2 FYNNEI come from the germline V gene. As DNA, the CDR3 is TGTGCCGCGCGGACAGGGTGGAATGAGCAGTTCTTC. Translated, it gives CAARTGWNEQFF.

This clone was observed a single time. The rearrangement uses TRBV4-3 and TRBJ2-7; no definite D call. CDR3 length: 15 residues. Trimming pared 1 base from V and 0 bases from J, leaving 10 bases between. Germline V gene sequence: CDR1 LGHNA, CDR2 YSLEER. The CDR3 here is CASSQGTPVSYEQYF. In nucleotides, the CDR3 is TGCGCCAGCAGCCAAGGGACGCCTGTCTCCTACGAGCAGTACTTC.

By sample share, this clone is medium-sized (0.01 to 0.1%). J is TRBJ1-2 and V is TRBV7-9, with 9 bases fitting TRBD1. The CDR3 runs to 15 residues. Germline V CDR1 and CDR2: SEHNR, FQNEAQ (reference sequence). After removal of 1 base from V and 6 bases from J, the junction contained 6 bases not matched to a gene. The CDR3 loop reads CASSLEWTGANGYTF. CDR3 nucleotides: TGTGCCAGCAGCTTAGAATGGACAGGGGCGAATGGCTACACCTTC.